The 20 T cell receptor beta chains presented below share a single source sample, sequenced in a study of T-cell reconstitution after alpha-beta-depleted transplantation in children. Preparation of the TCRbeta library used unique molecular identifiers. TCRdb redid the calling of the PCR reads with MiXCR, one entry per CDR3 protein. The table records some 200,000 distinct CDR3 sequences, roughly 6.8% of them present only once. Material: PBMCs from the stem cell graft donor, obtained from the stem cell graft. The receptors stem from a human donor who donated a stem cell graft to a child with Wiskott-Aldrich syndrome.

This clonotype has just a few counts. The chain carries TRBV7-2 and TRBJ1-2; D not certain. Trimming took 1 base from V and 2 from J, leaving 2 bases between them. The CDR3 is made up of 12 amino acids. Germline CDR1 is SGHTA and CDR2 is FQGNSA. For the CDR3, the DNA is TGTGCCAGCAGCTTAGTAAACTATGGCTACACCTTC. Residues: CASSLVNYGYTF.

This clonotype appeared a few times. V usage is TRBV20-1 and J usage is TRBJ2-7, with a weak D call TRBD2 (9 bases). Germline assignment: CDR1 DFQATT and CDR2 SNEGSKA (reference sequence). This CDR3 comprises 19 residues. The ends were cut back, 5 bases at V and 0 bases at J, with 29 bases in the middle. This CDR3 is CSARQGPGTSRSPSYEQYF. As DNA, the CDR3 is TGCAGTGCTCGACAGGGGCCGGGGACTAGCAGATCCCCCTCCTACGAGCAGTACTTC.

This chain links TRBV6-1 with TRBJ1-6, with TRBD1 as a possible D gene (5 bases). The CDR3 covers 17 residues. V was shortened by 6 bases and J by 0 bases, with 15 bases between the two germline ends. Germline CDR1 MNHNS, CDR2 SASEGT. The DNA for the CDR3 is TGTGCCAGCAGCGGTAGGGACGAGAGCTCCTATAATTCACCCCTCCACTTT. It specifies CASSGRDESSYNSPLHF.

The chain links TRBV6-2 or TRBV6-3 to TRBJ1-5; D remains ambiguous. This CDR3 region has 15 residues. Germline assignment: CDR1 MNHEY and CDR2 SVGEGT. V lost 4 bases and J lost 1, with 11 bases in between. Written as DNA, the CDR3 is TGTGCCAGCAGTTCGGTTGGCCTGAGCAATCAGCCCCAGCATTTT. It codes for CASSSVGLSNQPQHF.

This clonotype was recorded at least ten times. The CDR3 spells CASSSTGHNEQFF. The CDR3 region has the DNA TGTGCCAGCAGTTCGACAGGGCACAATGAGCAGTTCTTC. The V and J genes are TRBV12-3 or TRBV12-4 and TRBJ2-1; 7 bases are shared with TRBD1. V dropped 4 bases and J dropped 5; count of bases not matched to a gene: 2. The length of the CDR3 is 13 residues.

This chain connects TRBV5-1 to TRBJ2-3, with D perhaps TRBD1 (6 bases). V was trimmed by 3 bases and J by 5 bases, leaving 19 bases between them. The length of the CDR3 is 16 residues. Germline CDR1 and CDR2: SGHRS and YFSETQ. DNA for the CDR3: TGCGCCAGCAGCTCACAGGGTATTCGTCTAAGAGATACGCAGTATTTT. It translates to CASSSQGIRLRDTQYF.

This clonotype was seen at least ten times. The genes are TRBV11-2 and TRBJ1-2, with D perhaps matching TRBD1 (5 bases). V was cut by 5 bases and J by 8 bases, with 18 bases left in between. The germline CDR1 and CDR2 sequences are SGHAT and FQNNGV. This CDR3 spans 14 amino acids. DNA for the CDR3: TGTGCCAGCAGCCGGCTCTGGGACGGAGAGGGCTACACCTTC. Protein sequence: CASSRLWDGEGYTF.

This clonotype was seen many times. CDR3 sequence reads: CASSLDPAYEQFF. The CDR3 coding sequence is TGCGCCAGCAGCTTGGATCCGGCCTATGAGCAGTTCTTC. The chain combines TRBV5-1 with TRBJ2-1; D gene unclear. Germline V CDR1 and CDR2: SGHRS, YFSETQ. The V and J ends lost 0 bases and 8 bases respectively, with 9 bases between them. The CDR3 spans 13 residues.

The sample holds many counts of this clonotype. The V and J genes are TRBV20-1 and TRBJ1-4, with D perhaps TRBD1 (5 bases). V lost 4 bases and J 0 bases, leaving 9 bases between the germline ends. Germline V gene lookup returns CDR1 DFQATT and CDR2 SNEGSKA (reference sequence). This CDR3 has 14 residues. The CDR3: CSATEQATNEKLFF. CDR3 nucleotides: TGCAGTGCTACAGAACAGGCAACTAATGAAAAACTGTTTTTT.

Many counts were recorded for this clonotype. The chain uses TRBV5-1 and TRBJ2-3; D not resolved. V lost 0 bases and J lost 2, with 13 bases in between. In germline, CDR1 is SGHRS, CDR2 YFSETQ. This CDR3 has 16 amino acids. This chain's CDR3 is CASSLDGPSFTDTQYF. Written as DNA, the CDR3 is TGCGCCAGCAGCTTGGATGGGCCCTCTTTCACAGATACGCAGTATTTT.

The rearrangement uses TRBV18 and TRBJ2-1; the match to TRBD2 covers 10 bases. Trimming at V came to 6 bases and at J to 4 bases, leaving 9 bases not matched to a gene. From germline, CDR1 is KGHSH and CDR2 LQKENI. The length of the CDR3 is 16 residues. This CDR3 reads CASSPAGGKIYNEQFF. The CDR3 nucleotides read TGTGCCAGCTCGCCAGCGGGAGGGAAAATTTACAATGAGCAGTTCTTC. The whole variable domain, filled in from reference TRBV18 and TRBJ2-1, reads NAGVMQNPRHLVRRRGQEARLRCSPMKGHSHVYWYRQLPEEGLKFMVYLQKENIIDESGMPKERFSAEFPKEGPSILRIQQVVRGDSAAYFCASSPAGGKIYNEQFFGPGTRLTVL.

This clonotype has a count of ten or more. The chain links TRBV12-3 or TRBV12-4 to TRBJ1-1, with 7 bases matching TRBD1. This CDR3 is built from 14 residues. Losses at the gene ends were 5 bases for V and 6 bases for J; bases not matched to a gene: 9. The CDR3 reads CASSPPRGMPEAFF. The DNA of the CDR3 is TGTGCCAGCAGTCCTCCCAGGGGGATGCCTGAAGCTTTCTTT.

This clonotype was observed many times. The chain links TRBV20-1 to TRBJ2-7; perhaps D is TRBD1 or TRBD2 (6 bases each). The CDR3 extends over 15 amino acids. V lost 0 bases to trimming and J lost 2 bases, with 14 bases between them. The germline CDR1 and CDR2 sequences are DFQATT and SNEGSKA (reference sequence). CDR3 coding DNA: TGCAGTGCTAGAGATTGGGGGGCGGCAACCTACGAGCAGTACTTC. Protein product: CSARDWGAATYEQYF.

The chain carries TRBV7-2 and TRBJ1-2; D remains unclear. The CDR3 contains 13 residues. The V end was cut by 5 bases, the J end by 5 bases, with 12 bases between. Germline-derived CDR1 and CDR2 are SGHTA and FQGNSA. The DNA of the CDR3 is TGTGCCAGCAGCACGGACCGGAGTTATGGCTACACCTTC. Translation gives CASSTDRSYGYTF.

This clonotype appeared a few times. The V gene is TRBV11-2, the J gene TRBJ2-3; 11 bases map to TRBD2. J lost 1 base, V lost 5 bases, and 11 bases had no gene match. This CDR3 has 18 residues. Germline CDR1 is SGHAT and CDR2 is FQNNGV. CDR3 coding DNA: TGTGCCAGCAGCATCCAGCCCGGACTAGCGGGCCGCACAGATACGCAGTATTTT. It yields the protein CASSIQPGLAGRTDTQYF.

To note about this clonotype: It may be a read error: a sequence one base away is much more abundant. The CDR3 loop is CASSLAWGLAYNEQFF. The CDR3 bases are TGTGCCAGCAGCTTAGCTTGGGGGCTCGCCTACAATGAGCAGTTCTTC. The V call is TRBV7-2, the J call TRBJ2-1, with D perhaps TRBD1 (6 bases). This CDR3 region has 16 residues. Germline-derived CDR1 and CDR2 are SGHTA and FQGNSA. Trimming pared 0 bases from V and 2 bases from J, leaving 11 bases between.

Many counts were recorded for this clonotype. The V call is TRBV12-3 or TRBV12-4, the J call TRBJ2-4, with 7 positions matching TRBD1. V was clipped by 5 bases and J by 13 bases; unmatched bases: 11. The CDR3 contains 13 residues. CDR3 DNA: TGTGCCAGCAGTATTGAGGACAGGCCCCGGCAGTACTTC. Translated: CASSIEDRPRQYF.

This clonotype was recorded at least ten times. The V and J genes are TRBV20-1 and TRBJ2-1; 11 bases match TRBD1. CDR1 is DFQATT, CDR2 SNEGSKA, per germline (reference sequence). CDR3 length: 16 amino acids. V shed 3 bases, J shed 6 bases, and the junction held 10 bases outside the gene matches. CDR3 loop: CSASNLGDRGSNEQFF. CDR3 in DNA: TGCAGTGCTAGTAATTTGGGGGACAGGGGGTCCAATGAGCAGTTCTTC.

This clonotype was counted many times. The J gene is TRBJ1-2, the V gene TRBV5-1; TRBD1 matches at 9 bases. V trimming: 6 bases; J trimming: 2 bases; junction bases outside the gene matches: 11. This CDR3 spans 16 amino acids. Per the germline V gene, CDR1 is SGHRS and CDR2 is YFSETQ. The CDR3 region has the DNA TGCGCCAGCACAAGGGAAGCCGGACAGGGGAACTATGGCTACACCTTC. It is translated as CASTREAGQGNYGYTF.

The table lists this clonotype with many counts. This chain joins TRBV4-3 and TRBJ2-7; TRBD1 aligns across 9 bases. V lost 4 bases, J lost 2 bases, and 6 bases stayed unmatched. CDR3 length: 15 amino acids. Germline V CDR1 and CDR2: LGHNA, YSLEER. The CDR3 protein is CASSPGGQGTYEQYF. The CDR3 coding sequence is TGCGCCAGCAGCCCGGGAGGACAGGGGACCTACGAGCAGTACTTC.